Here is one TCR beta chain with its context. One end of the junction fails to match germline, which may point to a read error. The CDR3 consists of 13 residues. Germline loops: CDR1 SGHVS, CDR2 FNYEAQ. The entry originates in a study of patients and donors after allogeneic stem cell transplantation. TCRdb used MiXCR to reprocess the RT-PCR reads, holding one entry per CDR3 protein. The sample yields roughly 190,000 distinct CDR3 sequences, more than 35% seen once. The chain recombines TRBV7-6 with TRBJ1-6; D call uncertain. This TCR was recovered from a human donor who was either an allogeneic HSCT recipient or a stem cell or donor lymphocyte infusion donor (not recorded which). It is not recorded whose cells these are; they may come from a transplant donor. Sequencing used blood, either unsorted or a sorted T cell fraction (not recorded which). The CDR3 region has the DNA TGTGTCAGCAGCTTGGGGATTAATTCACCCCTCCACTTT. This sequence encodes CVSSLGINSPLHF.